This T cell receptor (beta chain) was obtained from a study of CD8+ T cells in alopecia areata. Study overall: Twice a day, 5 to 10 mg of oral tofacitinib was administered to treated patients. General study results and limits: As there was one nonresponder, how baseline CD8+ expansion relates to response remains uncertain. Affected lesional scalp, above all in alopecia totalis/universalis, was more clonal than normal scalp.

V dropped 6 bases and J dropped 3 bases, with 5 bases sitting between them. The germline V gene encodes CDR1 MDHEN and CDR2 SYDVKM. This CDR3 spans 12 amino acids. Treatment meaning: oral pan-JAK inhibitor, 5-10 mg twice daily. Both peripheral blood and punch biopsies of lesional scalp skin were obtained from patients who had alopecia areata. On this clone: Antigen unknown.

cDNA serving as the sequencing template came from extracted, reverse transcribed RNA. Produced via immunoSEQ multiplex PCR; TCRdb's table is partial and in-frame only. Of approximately 200,000 clones detected, 50% to 60% appear once; the ten largest clones hold roughly 0.67%. The source was CD4+ T cells sorted from blood, collected at week 4, from a patient treated with tofacitinib. The chain carries TRBV28 and TRBJ2-2; D ambiguous. The receptor's source is a human donor with alopecia areata. DNA for the CDR3: TGTGCCAGCAGAAAACACACCGGGGAGCTGTTTTTT. Its translation: CASRKHTGELFF.